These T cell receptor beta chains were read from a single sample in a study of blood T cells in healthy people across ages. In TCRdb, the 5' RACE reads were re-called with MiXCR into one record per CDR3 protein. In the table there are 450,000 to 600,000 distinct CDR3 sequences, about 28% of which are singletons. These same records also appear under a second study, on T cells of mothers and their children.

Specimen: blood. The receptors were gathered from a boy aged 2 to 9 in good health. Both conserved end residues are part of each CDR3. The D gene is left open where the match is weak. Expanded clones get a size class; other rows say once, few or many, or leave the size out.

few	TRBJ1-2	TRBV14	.	CASSQVRGAIGGGYTF	TGTGCCAGCAGCCAAGTACGGGGGGCGATTGGAGGCGGCTACACCTTC
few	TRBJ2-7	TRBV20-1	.	CSARGWERSYEQYF	TGCAGTGCTAGGGGGTGGGAGCGCTCCTACGAGCAGTACTTC
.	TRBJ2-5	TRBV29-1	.	CSVGGMRETQYF	TGCAGCGTTGGAGGCATGAGGGAGACCCAGTACTTC
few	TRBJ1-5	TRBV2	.	CASSTKLRDAGTQPQHF	TGTGCCAGCAGTACCAAGCTCCGGGACGCGGGTACTCAGCCCCAGCATTTT
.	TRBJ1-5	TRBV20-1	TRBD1	CSAPTGSNQPQHF	TGCAGTGCTCCGACAGGGAGCAATCAGCCCCAGCATTTT
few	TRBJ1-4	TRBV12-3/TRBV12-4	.	CASSLGGPGEKLFF	TGTGCCAGCAGTTTAGGGGGGCCGGGTGAAAAACTGTTTTTT
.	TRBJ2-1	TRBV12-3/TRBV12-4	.	CASSFQGWNEQFF	TGTGCCAGCAGTTTTCAGGGGTGGAATGAGCAGTTCTTC
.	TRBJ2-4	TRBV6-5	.	CASSYRGAKNIQYF	TGTGCCAGCAGTTACCGGGGGGCCAAAAACATTCAGTACTTC
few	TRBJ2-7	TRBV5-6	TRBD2	CASSLPRASGSNEQYF	TGTGCCAGCAGCTTGCCACGGGCTAGCGGGAGTAACGAGCAGTACTTC
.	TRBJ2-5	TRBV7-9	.	CASLPDRIWRGETQYF	TGTGCCAGCCTACCAGACAGGATCTGGAGGGGAGAGACCCAGTACTTC
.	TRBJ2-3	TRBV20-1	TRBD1	CSASSEGQPGPDTQYF	TGCAGTGCTAGTTCCGAGGGACAGCCCGGACCAGATACGCAGTATTTT
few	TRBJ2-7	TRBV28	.	CASSPRTRAYEQYF	TGTGCCAGCAGTCCGCGGACTCGAGCCTACGAGCAGTACTTC
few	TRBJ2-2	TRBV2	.	CASRPGVDTGELFF	TGTGCCAGCAGACCAGGGGTAGACACCGGGGAGCTGTTTTTT
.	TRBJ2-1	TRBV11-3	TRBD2	CASSFRPSSGGNNEQFF	TGTGCCAGCAGCTTTAGACCCTCTAGCGGGGGGAACAATGAGCAGTTCTTC
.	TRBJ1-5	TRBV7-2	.	CASSLHQGYNQPQHF	TGTGCCAGCAGCTTACATCAGGGTTACAATCAGCCCCAGCATTTT
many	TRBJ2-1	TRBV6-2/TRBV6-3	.	CASSQTGPGGNEQFF	TGTGCCAGCAGTCAAACAGGACCAGGCGGCAATGAGCAGTTCTTC
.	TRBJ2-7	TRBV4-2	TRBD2	CASSQEGGREQYF	TGTGCCAGCAGCCAAGAGGGAGGGCGGGAGCAGTACTTC
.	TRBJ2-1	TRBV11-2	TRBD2	CASSLATSGGDNEQFF	TGTGCCAGCAGCTTAGCCACTAGCGGGGGAGACAATGAGCAGTTCTTC
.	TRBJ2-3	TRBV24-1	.	CATSDLNGLTDTQYF	TGTGCCACCAGTGATTTGAACGGACTCACAGATACGCAGTATTTT
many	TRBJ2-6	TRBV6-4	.	CASSEGLSGANVLTF	TGTGCCAGCAGTGAGGGACTCTCTGGGGCCAACGTCCTGACTTTC
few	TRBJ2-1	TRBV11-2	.	CASSTFRGADEQFF	TGTGCCAGCAGCACATTTCGGGGTGCCGATGAGCAGTTCTTC
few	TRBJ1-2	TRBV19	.	CASSTGGSENYGYTF	TGTGCCAGTAGCACCGGGGGCTCCGAAAACTATGGCTACACCTTC
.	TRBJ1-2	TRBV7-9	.	CASSVRAGDYGYTF	TGTGCCAGCAGCGTTCGGGCGGGCGACTATGGCTACACCTTC